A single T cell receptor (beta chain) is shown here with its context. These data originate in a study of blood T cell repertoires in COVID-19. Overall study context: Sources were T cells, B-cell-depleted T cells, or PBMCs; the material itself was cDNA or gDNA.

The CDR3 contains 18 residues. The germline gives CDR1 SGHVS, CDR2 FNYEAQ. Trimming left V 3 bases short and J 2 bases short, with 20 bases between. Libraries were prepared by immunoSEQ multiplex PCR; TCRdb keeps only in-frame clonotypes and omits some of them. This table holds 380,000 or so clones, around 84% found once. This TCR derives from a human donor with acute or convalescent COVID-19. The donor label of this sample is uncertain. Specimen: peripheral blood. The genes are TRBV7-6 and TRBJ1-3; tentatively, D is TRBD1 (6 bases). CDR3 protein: CASSFGSRAGVAGNTIYF. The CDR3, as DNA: TGTGCCAGCAGCTTCGGAAGCCGGGCAGGGGTGGCTGGAAACACCATATATTTT. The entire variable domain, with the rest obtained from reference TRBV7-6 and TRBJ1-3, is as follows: GAGVSQSPRYKVTKRGQDVALRCDPISGHVSLYWYRQALGQGPEFLTYFNYEAQQDKSGLPNDRFSAERPEGSISTLTIQRTEQRDSAMYRCASSFGSRAGVAGNTIYFGEGSWLTVV.